This entry lists 10 T cell receptor beta chains sequenced from one sample in a study of blood T cell repertoires in COVID-19. The assay was immunoSEQ multiplex PCR, and TCRdb's table has in-frame clones only and misses some. Of about 210,000 clones listed, about 88% are singletons. Sequencing was carried out using peripheral blood. Receptors originate from a man in his forties with acute or convalescent COVID-19.

V gene TRBV19 combines with J gene TRBJ1-5; 10 bases fit TRBD1. CDR1 is LNHDA and CDR2 is SQIVND in the germline V gene (reference sequence). The CDR3 runs to 15 residues. Trimming took 5 bases from V and 6 from J; bases not matched to a gene: 7. CDR3 residues: CASSQTGGVSQPQHF. CDR3 sequence (DNA): TGTGCCAGTAGTCAGACAGGGGGCGTATCTCAGCCCCAGCATTTT.

The genes are TRBV19 and TRBJ2-3; D may be TRBD2 (5 bases). Deletions cut 7 bases from V and 2 bases from J, with 16 bases between. CDR3 length: 15 residues. Germline assignment: CDR1 LNHDA and CDR2 SQIVND (reference sequence). The DNA for the CDR3 is TGTGCCAGTAAAACGGGTCTCGGGATCACAGATACGCAGTATTTT. As protein: CASKTGLGITDTQYF.

This clone was counted between two and nine times. The chain uses TRBV7-9 and TRBJ1-2; unclear D gene. Trimming removed 5 bases from V and 4 bases from J, with 11 bases in between. CDR1 is SEHNR, CDR2 FQNEAQ, per germline (reference sequence). The CDR3 has 13 amino acids. CDR3 sequence (DNA): TGTGCCAGCAGCCTTGACACTTTCTATGGCTACACCTTC. Translation: CASSLDTFYGYTF.

V and J are TRBV5-1 and TRBJ2-7; the D gene is possibly TRBD1 (6 bases). The germline V gene encodes CDR1 SGHRS and CDR2 YFSETQ. Between the trimmed V and J ends, which lost 7 bases and 1 base, there was a span of 15 bases. The CDR3 runs to 14 residues. CDR3 nucleotides: TGCGCCAGCCTCCGGGACACATCTTCCTACGAGCAGTACTTC. Translated: CASLRDTSSYEQYF.

The V and J genes are TRBV12-3 or TRBV12-4 and TRBJ2-7; D is perhaps TRBD2 (5 bases). The CDR3 totals 13 residues. The V gene lost 3 bases and the J gene lost 5 bases, with 11 bases spanning the gap. This CDR3 reads CASSFPNGDEQYF. CDR3 bases: TGTGCCAGCAGTTTCCCGAACGGGGACGAGCAGTACTTC.

The J gene is TRBJ1-2, the V gene TRBV11-2; possibly TRBD1 for D (6 bases). The germline V and J ends were trimmed by 0 bases and 4 bases, with 9 bases remaining between them. The CDR3 length is 14 residues. Germline V CDR1 and CDR2: SGHAT, FQNNGV. The CDR3, as DNA: TGTGCCAGCAGCTTAGAAGGGACATCCTATGGCTACACCTTC. It encodes CASSLEGTSYGYTF.

CDR3: CASSSGGGRNTIYF. In nucleotides, the CDR3 is TGTGCCAGCAGCTCGGGGGGTGGGAGAAACACCATATATTTT. This chain joins TRBV7-2 and TRBJ1-3, with a tentative D call TRBD1 (5 bases). Germline loops: CDR1 SGHTA, CDR2 FQGNSA. CDR3 size: 14 residues. Trimming removed 4 bases at V and 5 bases at J, with 12 bases between.

The chain carries TRBV3-1 (or the pseudogene TRBV3-2) and TRBJ1-1, with 7 bases identical to TRBD1. Unmatched junction bases numbered 7, after V lost 4 bases and J lost 5 bases. CDR1 and CDR2 from the germline V gene are LGHDT and YNNKEL (reference sequence). CDR3 length equals 14 residues. The DNA of the CDR3 is TGTGCCAGCAGCCTACAAGGGGGCGCGACTGAAGCTTTCTTT. Translating gives CASSLQGGATEAFF.

Comment on this clone: The junction does not match germline at one end; this may be a read error. This chain joins TRBV13 and TRBJ1-2; no definite D call. Looked up from germline, CDR1 is PRHDT and CDR2 is FYEKMQ (reference sequence). The length of the CDR3 is 12 residues. The CDR3 is CASSLVGRSVIF. CDR3 in DNA: TGTGCCAGCAGCTTAGTGGGCAGGTCCGTGATCTTC.

The chain employs TRBV19 and TRBJ2-7; D is undetermined. CDR3 size: 17 residues. Germline lookup yields CDR1 LNHDA and CDR2 SQIVND (reference sequence). Trimming removed 6 bases from V and 0 bases from J, with 21 bases in between. CDR3 region: CASSTYPILIGSYEQYF. The CDR3 DNA follows: TGTGCCAGTAGCACGTATCCGATACTAATCGGCTCCTACGAGCAGTACTTC.